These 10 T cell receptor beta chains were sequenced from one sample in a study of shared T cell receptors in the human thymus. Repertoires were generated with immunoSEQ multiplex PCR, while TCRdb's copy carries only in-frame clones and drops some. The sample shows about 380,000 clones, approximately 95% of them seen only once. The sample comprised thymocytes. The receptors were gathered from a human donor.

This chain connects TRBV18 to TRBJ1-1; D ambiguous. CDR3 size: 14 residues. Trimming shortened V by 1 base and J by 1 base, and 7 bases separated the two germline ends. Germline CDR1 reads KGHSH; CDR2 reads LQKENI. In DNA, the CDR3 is TGTGCCAGCTCACCACACGGGTCGAACACTGAAGCTTTCTTT. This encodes CASSPHGSNTEAFF.

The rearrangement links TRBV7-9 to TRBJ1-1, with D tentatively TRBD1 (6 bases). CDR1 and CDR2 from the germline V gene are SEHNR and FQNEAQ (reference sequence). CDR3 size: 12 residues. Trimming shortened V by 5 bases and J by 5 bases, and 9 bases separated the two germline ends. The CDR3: CASSGGGTEAFF. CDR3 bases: TGTGCCAGCAGCGGGGGCGGGACTGAAGCTTTCTTT.

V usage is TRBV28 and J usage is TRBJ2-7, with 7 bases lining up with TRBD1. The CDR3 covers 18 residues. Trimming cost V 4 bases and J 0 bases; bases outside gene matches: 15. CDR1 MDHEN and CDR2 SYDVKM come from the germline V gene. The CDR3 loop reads CASSSDSGTDISSYEQYF. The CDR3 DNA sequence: TGTGCCAGCAGTTCAGATTCCGGGACAGATATATCCTCCTACGAGCAGTACTTC. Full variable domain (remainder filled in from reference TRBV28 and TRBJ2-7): DVKVTQSSRYLVKRTGEKVFLECVQDMDHENMFWYRQDPGLGLRLIYFSYDVKMKEKGDIPEGYSVSREKKERFSLILESASTNQTSMYLCASSSDSGTDISSYEQYFGPGTRLTVT.

CDR3 protein: CASSSSVDEQFF. The CDR3 region has the DNA TGTGCCAGCAGCTCTAGTGTCGATGAGCAGTTCTTC. The chain joins TRBV9 to TRBJ2-1, with unresolved D. CDR3 size: 12 residues. Germline assignment: CDR1 SGDLS and CDR2 YYNGEE. The V and J ends lost 4 bases and 8 bases respectively, with 10 bases between them.

The CDR3 DNA follows: TGTGCCAGCAGCAACCAGGGACCACCTCGAAACACCATATATTTT. Residues: CASSNQGPPRNTIYF. The chain employs TRBV21-1 and TRBJ1-3. TRBV21-1 is a pseudogene locus. The CDR3 covers 15 residues.

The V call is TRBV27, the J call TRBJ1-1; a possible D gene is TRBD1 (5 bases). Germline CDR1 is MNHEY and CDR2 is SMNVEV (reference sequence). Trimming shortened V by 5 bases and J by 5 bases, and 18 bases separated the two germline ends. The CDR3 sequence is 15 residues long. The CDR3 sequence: CASSRQGSSLTEAFF. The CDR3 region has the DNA TGTGCCAGCAGTCGGCAGGGCTCTTCGCTTACTGAAGCTTTCTTT.

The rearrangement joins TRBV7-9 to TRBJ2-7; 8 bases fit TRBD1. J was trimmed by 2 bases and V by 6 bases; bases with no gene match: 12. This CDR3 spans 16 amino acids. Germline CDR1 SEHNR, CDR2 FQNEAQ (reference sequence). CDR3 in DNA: TGTGCCAGCAGTAGCATCCCCGGGACAGGACCCTACGAGCAGTACTTC. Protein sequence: CASSSIPGTGPYEQYF.

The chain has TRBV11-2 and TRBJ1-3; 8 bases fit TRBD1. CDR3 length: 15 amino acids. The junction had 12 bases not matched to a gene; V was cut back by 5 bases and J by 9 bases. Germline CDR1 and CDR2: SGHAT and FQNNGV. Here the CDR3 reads CASSKGTGGLVTIYF. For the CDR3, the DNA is TGTGCCAGCAGCAAAGGGACAGGTGGCTTGGTCACCATATATTTT. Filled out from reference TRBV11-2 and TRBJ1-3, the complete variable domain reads EAGVAQSPRYKIIEKRQSVAFWCNPISGHATLYWYQQILGQGPKLLIQFQNNGVVDDSQLPKDRFSAERLKGVDSTLKIQPAKLEDSAVYLCASSKGTGGLVTIYFGEGSWLTVV.

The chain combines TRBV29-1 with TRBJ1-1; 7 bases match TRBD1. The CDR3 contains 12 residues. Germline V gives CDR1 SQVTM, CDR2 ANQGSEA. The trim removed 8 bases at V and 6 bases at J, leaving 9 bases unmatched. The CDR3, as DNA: TGCAGCTCCGACAGGGTTTGGGCTGAAGCTTTCTTT. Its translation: CSSDRVWAEAFF.

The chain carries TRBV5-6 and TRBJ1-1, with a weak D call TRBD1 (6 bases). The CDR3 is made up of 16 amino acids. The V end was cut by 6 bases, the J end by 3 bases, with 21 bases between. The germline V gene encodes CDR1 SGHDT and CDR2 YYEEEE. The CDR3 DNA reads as TGTGCCAGCACCGCCCGTGGCCCAGGGGAGGACACTGAAGCTTTCTTT. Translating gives CASTARGPGEDTEAFF.